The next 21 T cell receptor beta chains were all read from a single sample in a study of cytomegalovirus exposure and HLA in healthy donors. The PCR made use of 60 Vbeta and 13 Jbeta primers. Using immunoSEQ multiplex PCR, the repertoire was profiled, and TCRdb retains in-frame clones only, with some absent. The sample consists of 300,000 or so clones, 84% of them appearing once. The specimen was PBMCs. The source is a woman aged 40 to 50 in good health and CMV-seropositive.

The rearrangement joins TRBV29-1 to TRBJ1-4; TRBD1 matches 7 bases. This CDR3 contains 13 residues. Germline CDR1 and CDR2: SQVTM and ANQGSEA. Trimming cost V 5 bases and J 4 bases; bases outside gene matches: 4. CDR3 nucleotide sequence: TGCAGCGTTAAACAGGGGAATAATGAAAAACTGTTTTTT. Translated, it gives CSVKQGNNEKLFF.

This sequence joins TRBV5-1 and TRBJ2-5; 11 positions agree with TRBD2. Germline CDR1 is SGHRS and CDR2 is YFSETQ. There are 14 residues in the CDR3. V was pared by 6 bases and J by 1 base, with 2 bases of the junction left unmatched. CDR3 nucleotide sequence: TGCGCCAGCAAGCTAGCGGGAGGCCAAGAGACCCAGTACTTC. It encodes CASKLAGGQETQYF.

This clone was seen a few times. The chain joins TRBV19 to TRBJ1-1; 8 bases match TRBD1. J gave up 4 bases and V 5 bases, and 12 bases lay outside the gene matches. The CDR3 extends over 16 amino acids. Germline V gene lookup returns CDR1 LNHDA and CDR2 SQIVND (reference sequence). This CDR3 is CASSSQGAGSGTEAFF. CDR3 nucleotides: TGTGCCAGTAGTTCCCAGGGGGCAGGGTCGGGCACTGAAGCTTTCTTT.

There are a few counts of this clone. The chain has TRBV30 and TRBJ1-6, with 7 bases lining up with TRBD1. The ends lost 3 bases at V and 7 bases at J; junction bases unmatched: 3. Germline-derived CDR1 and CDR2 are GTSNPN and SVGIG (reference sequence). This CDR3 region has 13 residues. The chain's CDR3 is CAWRPGQNSPLHF. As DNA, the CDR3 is TGTGCCTGGAGGCCGGGACAGAATTCACCCCTCCACTTT.

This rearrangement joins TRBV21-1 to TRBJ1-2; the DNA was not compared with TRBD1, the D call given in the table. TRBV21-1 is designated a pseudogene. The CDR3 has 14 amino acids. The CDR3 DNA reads TGTGCCAGCCCTGCAAATCTTCCAGGATATGGCTACACCTTC. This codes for CASPANLPGYGYTF.

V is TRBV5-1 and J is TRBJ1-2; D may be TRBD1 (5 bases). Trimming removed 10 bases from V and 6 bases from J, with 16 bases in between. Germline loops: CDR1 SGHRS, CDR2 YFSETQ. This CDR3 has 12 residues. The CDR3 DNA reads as TGCGCCCCCTTGGAGGGGATTCATGGCTACACCTTC. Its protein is CAPLEGIHGYTF.

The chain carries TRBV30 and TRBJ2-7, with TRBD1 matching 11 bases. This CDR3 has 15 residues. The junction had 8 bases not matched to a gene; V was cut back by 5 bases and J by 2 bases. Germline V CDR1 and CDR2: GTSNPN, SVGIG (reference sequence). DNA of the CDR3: TGTGCCTGGGGACGAACGGGACAGGGGGCCTACGAGCAGTACTTC. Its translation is CAWGRTGQGAYEQYF.

CDR3 protein: CASSLGETTSREQYF. The CDR3 DNA follows: TGCGCCAGCAGCTTGGGAGAAACTACTAGCCGGGAGCAGTACTTC. The chain links TRBV5-1 to TRBJ2-5, with D possibly matching TRBD2 (6 bases). Germline loops: CDR1 SGHRS, CDR2 YFSETQ. CDR3 length: 15 residues. V was cut by 0 bases and J by 11 bases, with 20 bases left in between.

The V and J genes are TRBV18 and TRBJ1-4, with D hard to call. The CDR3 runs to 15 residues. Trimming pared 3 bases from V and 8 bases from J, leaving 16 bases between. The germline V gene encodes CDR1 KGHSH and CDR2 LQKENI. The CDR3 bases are TGTGCCAGCTCACCGGACCAGGCGGGGATGGAAAAACTGTTTTTT. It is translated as CASSPDQAGMEKLFF.

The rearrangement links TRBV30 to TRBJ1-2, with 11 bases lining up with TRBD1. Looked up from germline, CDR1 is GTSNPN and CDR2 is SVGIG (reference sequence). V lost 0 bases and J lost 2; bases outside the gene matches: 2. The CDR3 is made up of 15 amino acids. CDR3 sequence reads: CAWSVGDRGNYGYTF. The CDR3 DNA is TGTGCCTGGAGTGTAGGGGACAGGGGGAACTATGGCTACACCTTC.

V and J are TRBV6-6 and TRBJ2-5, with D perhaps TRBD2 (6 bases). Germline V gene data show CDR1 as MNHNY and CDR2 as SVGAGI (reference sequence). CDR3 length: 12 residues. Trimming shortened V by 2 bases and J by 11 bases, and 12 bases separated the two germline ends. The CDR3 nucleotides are TGTGCCAGCAGTTACGGGGGACTTGAGCAGTACTTC. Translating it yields CASSYGGLEQYF.

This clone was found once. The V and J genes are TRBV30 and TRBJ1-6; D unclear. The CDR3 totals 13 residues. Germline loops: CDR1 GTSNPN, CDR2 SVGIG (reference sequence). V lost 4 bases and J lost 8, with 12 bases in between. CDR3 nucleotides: TGTGCCTGGACTCCCGGTAGAGATTCACCCCTCCACTTT. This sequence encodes CAWTPGRDSPLHF.

Here the CDR3 reads CASSRGQRSYEQYF. DNA for the CDR3: TGTGCCAGCAGCCGCGGACAGAGGAGCTACGAGCAGTACTTC. The V call is TRBV7-2, the J call TRBJ2-7; D might be TRBD1 (6 bases). Germline CDR1 reads SGHTA; CDR2 reads FQGNSA. There are 14 residues in the CDR3. The ends were cut back, 5 bases at V and 3 bases at J, with 14 bases in the middle.

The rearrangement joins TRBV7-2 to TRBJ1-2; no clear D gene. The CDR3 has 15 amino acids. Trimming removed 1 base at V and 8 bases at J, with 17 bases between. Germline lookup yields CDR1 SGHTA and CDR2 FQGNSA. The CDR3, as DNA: TGTGCCAGCAGCTTAGTAGCCGGCCGGCCGGAGGGCTACACCTTC. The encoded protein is CASSLVAGRPEGYTF.

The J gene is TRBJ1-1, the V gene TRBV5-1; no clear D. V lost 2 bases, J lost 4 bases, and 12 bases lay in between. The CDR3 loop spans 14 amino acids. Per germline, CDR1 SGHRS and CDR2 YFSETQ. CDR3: CASSFPGKSTEAFF. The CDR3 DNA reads TGCGCCAGCAGCTTCCCGGGTAAGAGCACTGAAGCTTTCTTT.

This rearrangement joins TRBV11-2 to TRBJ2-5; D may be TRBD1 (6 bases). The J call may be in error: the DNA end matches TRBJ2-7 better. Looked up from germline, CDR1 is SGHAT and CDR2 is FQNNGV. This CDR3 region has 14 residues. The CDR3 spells CASSLLTGAYEQYF. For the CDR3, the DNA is TGTGCCAGCAGCCTGTTGACAGGAGCCTACGAGCAGTACTTC.

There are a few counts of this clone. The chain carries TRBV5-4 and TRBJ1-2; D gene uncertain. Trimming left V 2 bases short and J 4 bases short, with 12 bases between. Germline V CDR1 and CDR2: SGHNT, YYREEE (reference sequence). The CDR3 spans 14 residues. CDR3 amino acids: CASSLGGPLYGYTF. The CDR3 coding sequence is TGTGCCAGCAGCTTAGGAGGACCTCTCTATGGCTACACCTTC.

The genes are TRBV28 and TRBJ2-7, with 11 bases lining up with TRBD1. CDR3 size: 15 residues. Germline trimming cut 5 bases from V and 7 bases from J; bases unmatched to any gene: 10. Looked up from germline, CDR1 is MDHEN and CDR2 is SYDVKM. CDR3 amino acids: CASSPPAGTGGEQYF. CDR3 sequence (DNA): TGTGCCAGCAGTCCCCCGGCCGGGACAGGGGGAGAGCAGTACTTC. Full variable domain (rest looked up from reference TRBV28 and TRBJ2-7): DVKVTQSSRYLVKRTGEKVFLECVQDMDHENMFWYRQDPGLGLRLIYFSYDVKMKEKGDIPEGYSVSREKKERFSLILESASTNQTSMYLCASSPPAGTGGEQYFGPGTRLTVT.

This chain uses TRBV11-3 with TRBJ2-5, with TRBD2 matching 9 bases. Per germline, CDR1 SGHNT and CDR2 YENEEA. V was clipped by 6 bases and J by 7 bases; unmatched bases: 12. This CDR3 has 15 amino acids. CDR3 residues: CASSLSGRGGGTQYF. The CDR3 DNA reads TGTGCCAGCAGTCTTAGCGGGAGAGGTGGAGGGACCCAGTACTTC.

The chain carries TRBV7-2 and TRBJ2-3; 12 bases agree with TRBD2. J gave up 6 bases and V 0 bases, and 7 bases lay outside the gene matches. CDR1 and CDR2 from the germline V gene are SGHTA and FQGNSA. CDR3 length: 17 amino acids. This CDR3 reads CASSLAGLAGLEDTQYF. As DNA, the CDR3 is TGTGCCAGCAGCTTAGCCGGACTAGCGGGACTAGAGGATACGCAGTATTTT.

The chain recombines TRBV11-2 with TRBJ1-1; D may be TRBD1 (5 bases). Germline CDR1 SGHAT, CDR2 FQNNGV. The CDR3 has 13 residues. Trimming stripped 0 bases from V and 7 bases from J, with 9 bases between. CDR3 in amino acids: CASSLDFQGEAFF. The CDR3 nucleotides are TGTGCCAGCAGCTTAGACTTTCAGGGTGAAGCTTTCTTT. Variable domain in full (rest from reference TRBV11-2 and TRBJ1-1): EAGVAQSPRYKIIEKRQSVAFWCNPISGHATLYWYQQILGQGPKLLIQFQNNGVVDDSQLPKDRFSAERLKGVDSTLKIQPAKLEDSAVYLCASSLDFQGEAFFGQGTRLTVV.